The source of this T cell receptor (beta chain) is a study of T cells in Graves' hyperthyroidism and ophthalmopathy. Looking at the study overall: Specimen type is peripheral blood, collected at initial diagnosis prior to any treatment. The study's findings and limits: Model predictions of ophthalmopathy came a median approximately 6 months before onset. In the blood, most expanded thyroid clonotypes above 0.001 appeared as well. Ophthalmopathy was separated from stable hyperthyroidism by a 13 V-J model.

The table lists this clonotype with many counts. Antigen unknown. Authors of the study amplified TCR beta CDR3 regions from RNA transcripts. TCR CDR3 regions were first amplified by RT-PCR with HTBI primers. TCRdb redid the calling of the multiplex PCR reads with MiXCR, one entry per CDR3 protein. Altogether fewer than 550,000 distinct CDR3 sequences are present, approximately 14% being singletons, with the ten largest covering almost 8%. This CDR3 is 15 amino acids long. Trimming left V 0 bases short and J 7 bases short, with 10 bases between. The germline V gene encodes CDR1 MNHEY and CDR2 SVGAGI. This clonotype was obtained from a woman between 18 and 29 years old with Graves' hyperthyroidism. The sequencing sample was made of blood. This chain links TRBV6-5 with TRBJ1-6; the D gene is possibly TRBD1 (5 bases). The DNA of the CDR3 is TGTGCCAGCAGTTACTCGGCAGGGCTAAATTCACCCCTCCACTTT. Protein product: CASSYSAGLNSPLHF.